This TCR beta chain was profiled in a study of vaccination and CD4 T cells after COVID-19 (dated by TCRdb to the early 2020s). Regarding the research as a whole: Convalescent patients had a positive SARS-CoV-2 result on nasal swab PCR, and of these patients, several had mild disease and one had severe disease. In the convalescent cohort there were six males and four females, among whom were two Hispanic individuals, seven Caucasians, two Asians and one multiracial person. Participants got two doses of the Pfizer-BioNTech BNT162b2 vaccine (n=8) or two doses of the Moderna mRNA-1273 vaccine (n=2). Post-COVID blood samples from convalescent patients were collected a median of about 110 days after diagnosis, with a range of roughly 30 to 161 days. The time from the second vaccine dose to post-vaccine blood sampling had a median of around 72 days and ranged from about 14 to 250 days. Culture stimuli were overlapping spike peptide pools from SARS-CoV-2 and from the common cold coronaviruses HCoV-NL63, HCoV-OC43 and HCoV-229E. Control cultures used a CEFX viral epitope pool as positive control, an HIV-1 Nef peptide pool as negative control, or no peptide. In 10 COVID-19 convalescent patients and a few infection-naive healthy vaccine recipients, researchers compared the spike-specific CD4+ TCR repertoire from before mRNA vaccination with the repertoire from after. Overall study outcomes, separate from this receptor: Relatively few convalescent patients were included in the study, and early timepoints after natural infection were not analyzed. Although the median number of SARS-CoV-2-reactive clonotypes went up from around 20 after infection to 38 after vaccination, the increase was not significant. Among the post-vaccine SARS-CoV-2-reactive clones in convalescent patients, a median around 85% showed up only after vaccination, which suggests vaccine-specific priming. In convalescent patients, nearly all vaccine-specific clones (304 of 307) were found to be mono-reactive for SARS-CoV-2 spike rather than cross-reactive with common cold coronaviruses.

A distance of 22 bases separates the germline ends of V and J, which lose 6 bases and 8 bases respectively. The CDR3 runs 15 amino acids, cysteine and phenylalanine included. The CDR3 DNA has 45 bases and is translated from base 1. CDR1 MDHEN and CDR2 SYDVKM were looked up in the germline V gene. This clonotype was seen a few times. Its antigen is unknown. Base qualities were left out, and no much larger clone turns up one base away. Library prep was done by PCR. DNA from cultured CD4+ T cells was subjected to TCR sequencing with the Oncomine TCR Beta short-read assay at the Johns Hopkins FTIC core. The QIAamp micro DNA kit was used to extract genomic DNA from the cultured CD4+ T cells. The Oncomine TCR Beta libraries from cultured CD4+ T cells were pooled using unique dual indexes and then sequenced on an Illumina iSeq 100. Processing in the source paper ran as follows. Non-productive sequences were removed, and CDR3s not starting with C, not ending with F or W, or shorter than 7 amino acids were discarded. Antigen-specific clonotypes were identified with the MANAFEST web application by comparing peptide-stimulated wells with reference and other culture wells. For a clone to be called positive, the clone needed an FDR below 0.05, an odds ratio above 5, and a productive frequency above 0.1% in at least two of three replicate wells. A clonotype counted as cross-reactive if it showed significant expansion both in the SARS-CoV-2 spike wells and in at least one common cold coronavirus spike condition. CDR3 homology was assessed with Levenshtein distances (stringdist) and unrooted phylogenetic trees (ape) in R version 3.6.1. TCRdb trimmed public reads at Q25 via fastp, called clones via MiXCR and kept in-frame beta chains. Each record represents a unique CDR3 protein, reported with the most common genes and DNA among its rows. TCRdb, not the original authors, processed these V and J calls. The sample has about 19,000 distinct CDR3 sequences on record, 38% of them singletons. The top ten constitute roughly 13% of the sample.

The sample's treatment or condition, from its label and the paper: roughly 11-day PBMC culture with coronavirus spike peptide pools or control peptides (ViraFEST assay). To expand antigen-specific T cells with peptide pools and then pick out the expanded clonotypes through TCR sequencing, the study relied on the ViraFEST assay. The positive SARS-CoV-2 PCR tests of the convalescent patients were dated from March to December 2020, before the Alpha, Beta and Delta variants emerged in the United States. Approximately 2.1 million PBMCs per well were cultured in IMDM with approximately 5.2% human AB serum and roughly 9.3 IU/ml IL-2, plus 10 ug/ml peptide pools. Half of the culture medium was replaced with fresh IL-2-containing medium on days 3 and 7. CD4+ T cells were isolated after 10 days of culture through negative selection using the EasySep CD4+ T cell isolation kit. PBMCs were separated from whole blood using Ficoll-Paque Plus gradient centrifugation and then either used fresh or cryopreserved at -140C. Culture conditions were generally each tested in triplicate wells.

Recombination joined TRBV28 with TRBJ1-2; the D gene is unclear. The sample was cultured CD4+ T cells from blood. The sequence came from a human donor with COVID-19. The nucleotides read TGTGCCAGCAGAGGTAAACGCGGGCTAGCGGGAGGCTACACCTTC. Its coded protein is CASRGKRGLAGGYTF.